This T cell receptor (beta chain) was captured in a study of blood T cell repertoires in COVID-19. Across the study: From the United States, Italy and Spain came samples of acute and convalescent COVID-19. PBMCs, B-cell-depleted T cells, or T cells were the source of the cDNA or gDNA that made up the material.

The authors' processing: Amplification of reference gene primers was used by the study to estimate nucleated cell counts. Libraries were prepared by immunoSEQ multiplex PCR; TCRdb keeps only in-frame clonotypes and omits some of them. The DNA gave D and trimming, while V, J and clone size come from that table. The sample records 250,000 to 300,000 clones, 75% to 85% being singletons. Germline V gene lookup returns CDR1 MRHNA and CDR2 SNTAGT. J was trimmed by 0 bases and V by 2 bases; bases with no gene match: 17. The CDR3 has 20 residues. The TCR was taken from a man aged 45-60 years with active or convalescent COVID-19. V gene TRBV6-4 combines with J gene TRBJ2-5, with 8 bases that match TRBD2. Sequencing used peripheral blood. Here the CDR3 reads CASSDVSEFRASGYQETQYF. The CDR3 DNA follows: TGTGCCAGCAGTGACGTGTCGGAGTTTCGGGCTAGCGGGTACCAAGAGACCCAGTACTTC.